These 16 T cell receptor beta chains share one sample of origin, sequenced in a study of cytomegalovirus exposure and HLA in healthy donors. Vbeta (60) and Jbeta (13) primers were used in the PCR. Profiled with immunoSEQ multiplex PCR; TCRdb holds only in-frame clones, not every one. Of 130,000 or so clones in the sample, 70% to 80% were seen once. Sequencing was carried out using PBMCs. These receptors were collected from a woman aged 60-75 years in good health and CMV-seronegative.

The CDR3 here is CAWTARGQNTEAFF. In DNA, the CDR3 is TGTGCCTGGACCGCACGAGGGCAGAACACTGAAGCTTTCTTT. The chain employs TRBV30 and TRBJ1-1; D unclear. The V and J ends lost 4 bases and 1 base respectively, with 13 bases between them. The CDR3 is made up of 14 amino acids. Germline CDR1 GTSNPN, CDR2 SVGIG (reference sequence).

This sequence joins TRBV9 and TRBJ1-1; TRBD1 might be the D (6 bases). Trimming pared 1 base from V and 6 bases from J, leaving 16 bases between. CDR3 length: 15 residues. CDR1 and CDR2 (germline): SGDLS, YYNGEE. The CDR3 loop is CASSVSGTPGAEAFF. The CDR3 nucleotides are TGTGCCAGCAGCGTAAGTGGGACACCGGGCGCTGAAGCTTTCTTT.

V gene TRBV18 combines with J gene TRBJ2-7, with 7 nucleotides matching TRBD2. J gave up 3 bases and V 0 bases, and 2 bases lay outside the gene matches. The CDR3 extends over 14 amino acids. CDR1 is KGHSH, CDR2 LQKENI, per germline. In DNA, the CDR3 is TGTGCCAGCTCACCACCGAGCGGGAACTACGAGCAGTACTTC. It specifies CASSPPSGNYEQYF.

V is TRBV5-8 and J is TRBJ1-2, with D tentatively TRBD1 (6 bases). Germline values: CDR1 SGHTS, CDR2 YDEGEE. Trimming pared 4 bases from V and 8 bases from J, leaving 18 bases between. The CDR3 loop spans 14 amino acids. CDR3 region: CASSEWTVLGGYTF. CDR3 coding DNA: TGTGCCAGCAGCGAATGGACAGTCCTCGGAGGCTACACCTTC.

V gene TRBV30 combines with J gene TRBJ1-1; D may be TRBD1 (6 bases). Deletions cut 0 bases from V and 5 bases from J, with 25 bases between. This CDR3 has 18 amino acids. The germline gives CDR1 GTSNPN, CDR2 SVGIG (reference sequence). In nucleotides, the CDR3 is TGTGCCTGGAGTGTACAAGTCTGGGCAGGGGAGAGGAAAACTGAAGCTTTCTTT. It is translated as CAWSVQVWAGERKTEAFF.

This clone showed up just a few times. V and J are TRBV15 and TRBJ1-1; D is unclear. The CDR3 has 14 amino acids. The V and J ends lost 1 base and 4 bases respectively, with 10 bases between them. The germline gives CDR1 LNHNV, CDR2 YYDKDF (reference sequence). CDR3 in amino acids: CATSRGGGITEAFF. The CDR3 region has the DNA TGTGCCACCAGCAGAGGGGGAGGGATCACTGAAGCTTTCTTT.

V is TRBV7-9 and J is TRBJ2-7; TRBD2 matches at 10 bases. This CDR3 spans 16 amino acids. Germline V gene sequence: CDR1 SEHNR, CDR2 FQNEAQ (reference sequence). J was trimmed by 4 bases and V by 6 bases; bases with no gene match: 12. The CDR3 spells CASRASGLSGRYEQYF. The CDR3, as DNA: TGTGCCAGCAGGGCCTCGGGCCTTAGCGGGAGGTACGAGCAGTACTTC.

This chain uses TRBV6-1 with TRBJ1-2; D not certain. CDR1 is MNHNS, CDR2 SASEGT, per germline. The ends were cut back, 2 bases at V and 4 bases at J, with 17 bases in the middle. CDR3 length: 16 residues. In nucleotides, the CDR3 is TGTGCCAGCAGTGAAAGGATCATTGGGTCAGGCTATGGCTACACCTTC. Its protein product is CASSERIIGSGYGYTF.

V is TRBV7-6 and J is TRBJ2-2; 8 nucleotides match TRBD1. Trimming cost V 2 bases and J 6 bases; bases outside gene matches: 2. Looked up from germline, CDR1 is SGHVS and CDR2 is FNYEAQ. The CDR3 consists of 14 residues. The DNA of the CDR3 is TGTGCCAGCAGCTTATCACAGGGGGCCGGGGAGCTGTTTTTT. It encodes CASSLSQGAGELFF.

This chain connects TRBV29-1 to TRBJ2-1, with 7 bases lining up with TRBD2. The CDR3 consists of 16 residues. CDR1 is SQVTM, CDR2 ANQGSEA, per germline. Germline trimming cut 1 base from V and 0 bases from J; bases unmatched to any gene: 6. The CDR3 loop is CSVEAILAVSYNEQFF. CDR3 coding DNA: TGCAGCGTTGAAGCAATTCTAGCGGTCTCCTACAATGAGCAGTTCTTC.

The genes are TRBV7-2 and TRBJ1-5, with D possibly matching TRBD1 (5 bases). The CDR3 length is 15 residues. Per germline, CDR1 SGHTA and CDR2 FQGNSA. V was trimmed by 1 base and J by 1 base, leaving 8 bases between them. CDR3 sequence (DNA): TGTGCCAGCAGCTTAGAGACAGCCAGCAATCAGCCCCAGCATTTT. Amino acids: CASSLETASNQPQHF.

The genes are TRBV7-3 and TRBJ1-2; possibly TRBD1 for D (5 bases). The germline V and J ends were trimmed by 5 bases and 8 bases, with 18 bases remaining between them. Germline CDR1 SGHTA, CDR2 FQGTGA. There are 14 residues in the CDR3. This CDR3 reads CASSLQPRESGYTF. CDR3 nucleotides: TGTGCCAGCAGCCTGCAACCCAGGGAAAGCGGCTACACCTTC.

V usage is TRBV21-1 and J usage is TRBJ2-2; TRBD1 reflects the table's D call only, with no check against the DNA. TRBV21-1 is labeled a pseudogene. The CDR3 has 18 residues. CDR3 sequence: CASSKGTGAVTNTGELFF. CDR3 nucleotide sequence: TGTGCCAGCAGCAAGGGGACAGGAGCCGTAACGAACACCGGGGAGCTGTTTTTT.

This chain joins TRBV5-1 and TRBJ2-5; D is possibly TRBD1 (6 bases). TRBJ2-7 matches the DNA end more closely, so the J call is doubtful. The CDR3 consists of 14 residues. Germline assignment: CDR1 SGHRS and CDR2 YFSETQ. CDR3 loop: CASSSGTNTYEQYF. CDR3 sequence (DNA): TGCGCCAGCAGCTCCGGGACAAACACCTACGAGCAGTACTTC.

The rearrangement uses TRBV7-2 and TRBJ2-7; TRBD1 matches 9 bases. The CDR3 loop spans 15 amino acids. From germline, CDR1 is SGHTA and CDR2 FQGNSA. J gave up 0 bases and V 3 bases, and 3 bases lay outside the gene matches. For the CDR3, the DNA is TGTGCCAGCAGCTTTCGACAGGGGGTCTCCTACGAGCAGTACTTC. It is translated as CASSFRQGVSYEQYF.

The sample holds many counts of this clone. The chain combines TRBV28 with TRBJ2-7, with 8 bases fitting TRBD1. V lost 7 bases to trimming and J lost 3 bases; unmatched junction nucleotides: 2. Germline V gene sequence: CDR1 MDHEN, CDR2 SYDVKM. The CDR3 totals 12 residues. The CDR3 region has the DNA TGTGCCAGCAACGACAGGGGCTACGAGCAGTACTTC. Its protein is CASNDRGYEQYF.